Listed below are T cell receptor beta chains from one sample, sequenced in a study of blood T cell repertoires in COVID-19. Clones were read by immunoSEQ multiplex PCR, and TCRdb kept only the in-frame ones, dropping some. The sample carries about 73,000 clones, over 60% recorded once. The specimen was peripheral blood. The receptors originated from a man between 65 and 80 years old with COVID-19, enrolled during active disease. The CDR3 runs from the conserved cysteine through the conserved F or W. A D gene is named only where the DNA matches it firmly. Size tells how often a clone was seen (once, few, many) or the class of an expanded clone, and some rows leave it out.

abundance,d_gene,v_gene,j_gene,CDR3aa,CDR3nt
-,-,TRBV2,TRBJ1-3,CASSQTRGPITYSGNTIYF,TGTGCCAGCAGTCAAACCAGGGGACCAATAACCTACTCTGGAAACACCATATATTTT
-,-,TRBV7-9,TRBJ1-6,CASSHSGGGNNSPLHF,TGTGCCAGCAGCCATTCGGGCGGAGGGAATAATTCACCCCTCCACTTT
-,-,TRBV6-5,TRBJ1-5,CASSYGRGRNQPQHF,TGTGCCAGCAGTTACGGTAGGGGCCGCAATCAGCCCCAGCATTTT
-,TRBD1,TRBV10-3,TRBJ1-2,CAISGTGGRYTF,TGTGCCATCAGTGGGACAGGGGGCCGCTACACCTTC
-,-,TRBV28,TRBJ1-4,CASSHGGGTNEKLFF,TGTGCCAGCAGTCACGGGGGGGGTACCAATGAAAAACTGTTTTTT
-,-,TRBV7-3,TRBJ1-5,CASSLGAQQPQHF,TGTGCCAGCAGCTTAGGGGCGCAGCAGCCCCAGCATTTT
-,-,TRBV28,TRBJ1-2,CASSSLTTRGKGYGYTF,TGTGCCAGCAGTTCTCTAACGACGAGGGGGAAGGGGTATGGCTACACCTTC
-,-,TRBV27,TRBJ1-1,CASRPTGNTEAFF,TGTGCCAGCAGACCGACAGGGAACACTGAAGCTTTCTTT
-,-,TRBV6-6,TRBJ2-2,CASSPWNTGELFF,TGTGCCAGCAGCCCGTGGAACACCGGGGAGCTGTTTTTT
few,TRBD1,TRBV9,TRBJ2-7,CASSVGGTGSYEQYF,TGTGCCAGCAGCGTAGGAGGGACAGGGTCCTACGAGCAGTACTTC
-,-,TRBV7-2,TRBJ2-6,CASSLVLKVGPGANVLTF,TGTGCCAGCAGCTTAGTATTGAAGGTGGGGCCTGGGGCCAACGTCCTGACTTTC
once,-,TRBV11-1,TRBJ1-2,CASSLDHRANYGYTF,TGTGCCAGCAGCTTAGACCACAGGGCTAACTATGGCTACACCTTC